The 26 T cell receptor beta chains below come from one sample, sequenced in a study of blood T cell repertoires in COVID-19 (dated by TCRdb to about 2020). Receptors were amplified or captured by the immunoSEQ multiplex PCR assay. In TCRdb, the immuneACCESS table is reduced to in-frame sequences with V and J assigned. These tables do not hold every clone; where another copy was compared, an unresolved V gene accounts for under half, and the others remain unexplained. This sample gives about half a million clones in total; 80% to 90% of them show up just once. 3% to 3.5% of the sample belongs to the ten largest clones. Sequencing was done on a sample of peripheral blood. Source of these receptors: a human donor in a cohort sampled during active COVID-19.

The sample holds one count of this clone. The chain joins TRBV13 to TRBJ2-1; 9 nucleotides align to TRBD1. In germline, CDR1 is PRHDT, CDR2 FYEKMQ (reference sequence). The length of the CDR3 is 16 residues. J lost 7 bases, V lost 1 base, and 8 bases had no gene match. CDR3 DNA: TGTGCCAGCAGCTTAGCCGTTGGACAGGGGACGAATGAGCAGTTCTTC. This sequence encodes CASSLAVGQGTNEQFF.

The V call is TRBV30, the J call TRBJ1-1, with 9 bases fitting TRBD1. This CDR3 has 13 amino acids. V lost 7 bases to trimming and J lost 5 bases; unmatched junction nucleotides: 8. Germline V gene sequence: CDR1 GTSNPN, CDR2 SVGIG (reference sequence). CDR3 DNA sequence: TGTGCCTCGATGGACAGGGGATGGACTGAAGCTTTCTTT. Translating it yields CASMDRGWTEAFF.

The CDR3 DNA follows: TGTGCCTGGAGTGTACGGGGGATCTCGAACACTGAAGCTTTCTTT. Amino acids: CAWSVRGISNTEAFF. The chain recombines TRBV30 with TRBJ1-1; D is perhaps TRBD1 (5 bases). V dropped 0 bases and J dropped 1 base, with 12 bases sitting between them. The CDR3 is made up of 15 amino acids. Per germline, CDR1 GTSNPN and CDR2 SVGIG (reference sequence).

This rearrangement joins TRBV5-1 to TRBJ1-1; weak D call: TRBD1 (5 bases). V was trimmed by 3 bases and J by 1 base, leaving 19 bases between them. The CDR3 length is 17 residues. CDR1 is SGHRS and CDR2 is YFSETQ in the germline V gene. The CDR3 loop reads CASSSGGRQHWNTEAFF. CDR3 bases: TGCGCCAGCAGCTCGGGGGGACGGCAGCACTGGAACACTGAAGCTTTCTTT.

CDR3 protein: CASSQDIKADTLAKNIQYF. CDR3 coding DNA: TGCGCCAGCAGCCAAGACATAAAGGCCGACACCTTAGCCAAAAACATTCAGTACTTC. V usage is TRBV4-1 and J usage is TRBJ2-4; no reliable D call. CDR1 and CDR2 from the germline V gene are MGHRA and YSYEKL. The CDR3 length is 19 residues. The V end lost 0 bases, the J end lost 0 bases, and 18 bases lay between the germline ends.

The chain employs TRBV5-1 and TRBJ2-3, with 8 bases matching TRBD2. The CDR3 loop spans 16 amino acids. Germline CDR1 and CDR2: SGHRS and YFSETQ. V trimming: 4 bases; J trimming: 6 bases; junction bases outside the gene matches: 13. CDR3 amino acids: CASSGGRTSSWDTQYF. CDR3 in DNA: TGCGCCAGCAGCGGCGGGAGGACATCGTCGTGGGATACGCAGTATTTT.

This clone has only one observation. The chain joins TRBV18 to TRBJ2-7, with 8 bases matching TRBD2. J lost 2 bases, V lost 2 bases, and 5 bases had no gene match. CDR1 is KGHSH, CDR2 LQKENI, per germline. The CDR3 totals 15 residues. The CDR3 DNA follows: TGTGCCAGCTCACCAGGGCGGGAGGCCCCCTACGAGCAGTACTTC. It translates to CASSPGREAPYEQYF.

The CDR3 protein is CASSPGDRLNSPLHF. For the CDR3, the DNA is TGTGCCAGCTCACCGGGGGACAGGTTAAATTCACCCCTCCACTTT. The rearrangement uses TRBV18 and TRBJ1-6, with 8 bases fitting TRBD1. The length of the CDR3 is 15 residues. The trim removed 3 bases at V and 7 bases at J, leaving 5 bases unmatched. Germline assignment: CDR1 KGHSH and CDR2 LQKENI.

V gene TRBV7-2 combines with J gene TRBJ2-3, with D possibly being TRBD1 (5 bases). From germline, CDR1 is SGHTA and CDR2 FQGNSA. This CDR3 has 15 amino acids. V lost 3 bases and J 2 bases, leaving 12 bases between the germline ends. The CDR3 nucleotides read TGTGCCAGCAGCTTTTTGGGCAGGGTCACAGATACGCAGTATTTT. Protein product: CASSFLGRVTDTQYF.

V usage is TRBV4-1 and J usage is TRBJ1-5; the match to TRBD1 covers 11 bases. This CDR3 spans 18 amino acids. V lost 0 bases to trimming and J lost 7 bases; unmatched junction nucleotides: 11. The germline gives CDR1 MGHRA, CDR2 YSYEKL. The CDR3 DNA reads as TGCGCCAGCAGCCAAGAGGGGGGCGGACAGGGGGCTTGGCAGCCCCAGCATTTT. Amino acids: CASSQEGGGQGAWQPQHF.

V is TRBV7-3 and J is TRBJ2-5; TRBD1 matches at 8 bases. Germline V CDR1 and CDR2: SGHTA, FQGTGA. With V trimmed by 6 bases and J by 5 bases, 8 bases remained unmatched. The CDR3 is 14 residues long. CDR3 in DNA: TGTGCCAGCAGTTCGGCAGGGGGCGCTGAGACCCAGTACTTC. It codes for CASSSAGGAETQYF.

This clone was seen a few times. The chain is built from TRBV30 and TRBJ1-1, with 9 bases lining up with TRBD1. V dropped 4 bases and J dropped 6; count of bases not matched to a gene: 12. Germline CDR1 GTSNPN, CDR2 SVGIG (reference sequence). The CDR3 has 15 amino acids. The DNA for the CDR3 is TGTGCCTGGACCATCCCGGGGACAGGGCCCGCTGAAGCTTTCTTT. It codes for CAWTIPGTGPAEAFF.

This rearrangement joins TRBV6-5 to TRBJ2-5; weak D call: TRBD1 (5 bases). V was pared by 6 bases and J by 4 bases, with 18 bases between. The CDR3 is 15 residues long. Germline assignment: CDR1 MNHEY and CDR2 SVGAGI. Here the CDR3 reads CASSPARDSRETQYF. The CDR3 DNA is TGTGCCAGCAGCCCCGCCAGGGATTCGCGAGAGACCCAGTACTTC.

The chain combines TRBV19 with TRBJ2-5; TRBD1 is a possible D gene (5 bases). Germline V gene data show CDR1 as LNHDA and CDR2 as SQIVND (reference sequence). V was pared by 7 bases and J by 2 bases, with 17 bases between. This CDR3 region has 15 residues. The CDR3 reads CASMPGRQLQETQYF. The CDR3 DNA reads TGTGCCAGTATGCCAGGTCGACAGCTACAAGAGACCCAGTACTTC.

The chain joins TRBV5-4 to TRBJ1-4; perhaps TRBD1 as D (6 bases). Germline CDR1 SGHNT, CDR2 YYREEE (reference sequence). Trimming shortened V by 3 bases and J by 6 bases, and 9 bases separated the two germline ends. The CDR3 sequence is 13 residues long. As DNA, the CDR3 is TGTGCCAGCAGCTGGACAGTTGATGAAAAACTGTTTTTT. This translates into CASSWTVDEKLFF. Drawing the rest from reference TRBV5-4 and TRBJ1-4, the complete variable domain is ETGVTQSPTHLIKTRGQQVTLRCSSQSGHNTVSWYQQALGQGPQFIFQYYREEENGRGNFPPRFSGLQFPNYSSELNVNALELDDSALYLCASSWTVDEKLFFGSGTQLSVL.

J is TRBJ1-2 and V is TRBV19; possibly TRBD1 for D (5 bases). The CDR3 spans 14 residues. Germline lookup yields CDR1 LNHDA and CDR2 SQIVND (reference sequence). V was shortened by 7 bases and J by 4 bases, with 16 bases between the two germline ends. DNA of the CDR3: TGTGCCAGTAAAACGCAGGGCTCGCGCTATGGCTACACCTTC. It yields the protein CASKTQGSRYGYTF.

This clone occurred once. V and J are TRBV18 and TRBJ2-5; a possible D gene is TRBD1 (6 bases). Trimming took off 6 bases at V and 4 bases at J, with 9 bases between the two ends. This CDR3 has 12 residues. CDR1 and CDR2 from the germline V gene are KGHSH and LQKENI. CDR3 amino acids: CASSNRAETQYF. In DNA, the CDR3 is TGTGCCAGCTCGAACAGGGCAGAGACCCAGTACTTC.

The chain couples TRBV30 to TRBJ1-2; weak D call: TRBD1 (6 bases). There are 12 residues in the CDR3. V was cut by 1 base and J by 6 bases, with 9 bases left in between. In germline, CDR1 is GTSNPN, CDR2 SVGIG (reference sequence). The CDR3 loop is CAWSAAGDGYTF. As DNA, the CDR3 is TGTGCCTGGAGTGCGGCAGGGGATGGCTACACCTTC.

The V and J genes are TRBV6-2 or TRBV6-3 and TRBJ2-7; 9 bases are shared with TRBD2. CDR1 and CDR2 (germline): MNHEY, SVGEGT. The CDR3 length is 18 residues. With V trimmed by 10 bases and J by 4 bases, 23 bases remained unmatched. CDR3 loop: CATSDWGLAGPVGYEQYF. CDR3 DNA sequence: TGTGCCACCAGCGATTGGGGACTAGCAGGGCCCGTGGGATACGAGCAGTACTTC.

The chain links TRBV6-2 or TRBV6-3 to TRBJ1-5, with D possibly being TRBD1 (5 bases). CDR1 and CDR2 from the germline V gene are MNHEY and SVGEGT. CDR3 length: 17 residues. The V gene lost 4 bases and the J gene lost 0 bases, with 16 bases spanning the gap. This chain's CDR3 is CASSSAQRQNSNQPQHF. The CDR3, as DNA: TGTGCCAGCAGTTCCGCCCAACGACAGAATAGCAATCAGCCCCAGCATTTT.

CDR3 protein: CASSSRTWDRQETQYF. The CDR3 region has the DNA TGTGCCAGCAGCTCCCGGACCTGGGACAGGCAAGAGACCCAGTACTTC. The V and J genes are TRBV5-6 and TRBJ2-5; TRBD1 aligns across 8 bases. CDR1 SGHDT and CDR2 YYEEEE come from the germline V gene. The trim removed 3 bases at V and 2 bases at J, leaving 9 bases unmatched. The CDR3 loop spans 16 amino acids. Full variable domain (outside the CDR3, taken from reference TRBV5-6 and TRBJ2-5): DAGVTQSPTHLIKTRGQQVTLRCSPKSGHDTVSWYQQALGQGPQFIFQYYEEEERQRGNFPDRFSGHQFPNYSSELNVNALLLGDSALYLCASSSRTWDRQETQYFGPGTRLLVL.

CDR3 bases: TGTGCCAGCAAACAGGGGCGCAATCAGCCCCAGCATTTT. Amino acids: CASKQGRNQPQHF. The chain recombines TRBV27 with TRBJ1-5, with 7 bases matching TRBD1. The CDR3 is 13 residues long. V was pared by 7 bases and J by 2 bases, with 2 bases of the junction left unmatched. Germline V gene data show CDR1 as MNHEY and CDR2 as SMNVEV (reference sequence).

V is TRBV7-2 and J is TRBJ1-6, with 8 positions matching TRBD1. The CDR3 spans 13 residues. Trimming took 5 bases from V and 11 from J; bases not matched to a gene: 5. CDR1 and CDR2 from the germline V gene are SGHTA and FQGNSA. CDR3 amino acids: CASSRQGRPPLHF. The CDR3, as DNA: TGTGCCAGCAGCCGACAGGGGCGGCCACCCCTCCACTTT. The full variable domain, with the rest looked up from reference TRBV7-2 and TRBJ1-6, is GAGVSQSPSNKVTEKGKDVELRCDPISGHTALYWYRQSLGQGLEFLIYFQGNSAPDKSGLPSDRFSAERTGGSVSTLTIQRTQQEDSAVYLCASSRQGRPPLHFGNGTRLTVT.

The rearrangement uses TRBV3-1 (or the pseudogene TRBV3-2) and TRBJ2-1; D gene ambiguous. Germline CDR1 is LGHDT and CDR2 is YNNKEL (reference sequence). V was shortened by 0 bases and J by 4 bases, with 13 bases between the two germline ends. The CDR3 sequence is 16 residues long. CDR3 residues: CASSQEGLRRYNEQFF. The CDR3 region has the DNA TGTGCCAGCAGCCAAGAAGGCTTAAGGCGGTACAATGAGCAGTTCTTC.

The rearrangement joins TRBV27 to TRBJ1-2; 7 bases are a match to TRBD1. The CDR3 runs to 14 residues. Germline V gives CDR1 MNHEY, CDR2 SMNVEV (reference sequence). Trimming removed 4 bases from V and 4 bases from J; junction bases left unmatched: 6. CDR3: CASSSTGESYGYTF. CDR3 bases: TGTGCCAGCAGTTCAACAGGGGAAAGCTATGGCTACACCTTC.

This CDR3 is CASRGTGRNTIYF. The CDR3 nucleotides are TGTGCCAGCAGGGGGACAGGGCGGAACACCATATATTTT. V gene TRBV6-5 combines with J gene TRBJ1-3; TRBD1 agrees at 9 bases. The CDR3 contains 13 residues. V gave up 6 bases and J gave up 7 bases; unmatched junction bases: 4. Germline CDR1 and CDR2: MNHEY and SVGAGI.